These T cell receptor beta chains were read from a single sample in a study of Ad26.COV2.S vaccination and SARS-CoV-2 variants. Some clones are missing from TCRdb's copy, which holds only in-frame ones; the method was immunoSEQ multiplex PCR. The repertoire has about 410,000 clones, about nine tenths of them found once; the top ten carry about 1.7%. The sample here was peripheral blood, taken in a trial of Ad26.COV2.S vaccine versus placebo. Receptor source: a person between 18 and 65 years old who received the Ad26.COV2.S COVID-19 vaccine or a placebo. Both conserved end residues are part of each CDR3.

v_call: TRBV6-5
j_call: TRBJ1-2
cdr3_aa: CASSLGRISGYTF

v_call: TRBV24-1
j_call: TRBJ2-1
cdr3_aa: CATSGGGGRGEQFF

v_call: TRBV3-1/TRBV3-2
j_call: TRBJ2-7
cdr3_aa: CASSQGGQGTREQYF

v_call: TRBV24-1
j_call: TRBJ2-2
cdr3_aa: CATSDPRAGGPRGELFF

v_call: TRBV5-8
j_call: TRBJ1-2
cdr3_aa: CASSAFWGYTF

v_call: TRBV3-1/TRBV3-2
j_call: TRBJ2-7
cdr3_aa: CASSQLGTYEQYF

v_call: TRBV7-2
j_call: TRBJ2-3
cdr3_aa: CASSLGFGGGATDTQYF

v_call: TRBV9
j_call: TRBJ2-7
cdr3_aa: CASSTGGFSYEQYF

v_call: TRBV7-9
j_call: TRBJ1-4
cdr3_aa: CASSLGQGESNEKLFF

v_call: TRBV10-2
j_call: TRBJ1-5
cdr3_aa: CASTTDSNQPQHF

v_call: TRBV19
j_call: TRBJ1-3
cdr3_aa: CASSIDMTANTIYF

v_call: TRBV6-5
j_call: TRBJ1-4
cdr3_aa: CASSPLQGRNEKLFF

v_call: TRBV7-6
j_call: TRBJ2-2
cdr3_aa: CASSSLAGGVIRNTGELFF

v_call: TRBV7-9
j_call: TRBJ1-1
cdr3_aa: CASSLAGQGRDAFF

v_call: TRBV4-3
j_call: TRBJ1-2
cdr3_aa: CASSQDRSDRVSNYGYTF

v_call: TRBV7-2
j_call: TRBJ1-1
cdr3_aa: CASSSTGSVGWTEAFF

v_call: TRBV18
j_call: TRBJ2-7
cdr3_aa: CASSPPGPYEQYF

v_call: TRBV5-6
j_call: TRBJ1-1
cdr3_aa: CASSFPQDKAFF

v_call: TRBV28
j_call: TRBJ1-1
cdr3_aa: CASSAINTEAFF

v_call: TRBV1
j_call: TRBJ1-6
cdr3_aa: CTSSPPGRFYNSPLHF

v_call: TRBV10-1
j_call: TRBJ2-7
cdr3_aa: CASSDIGTSYEQYF

v_call: TRBV18
j_call: TRBJ1-6
cdr3_aa: CASSPGLGGLANSPLHF

v_call: TRBV5-5
j_call: TRBJ2-2
cdr3_aa: CASSPKGQLNTGELFF

v_call: TRBV2
j_call: TRBJ2-1
cdr3_aa: CASSEWFDWLIF

v_call: TRBV29-1
j_call: TRBJ1-2
cdr3_aa: CSVERDSNYGYTF

v_call: TRBV30
j_call: TRBJ2-3
cdr3_aa: CAWSRPSGATDTQYF

v_call: TRBV7-9
j_call: TRBJ2-7
cdr3_aa: CASSLAPWGTGDSYEQYF

v_call: TRBV11-2
j_call: TRBJ2-1
cdr3_aa: CASSLDRARKGEQFF

v_call: TRBV4-1
j_call: TRBJ2-3
cdr3_aa: CASTETGADTQYF

v_call: TRBV28
j_call: TRBJ2-7
cdr3_aa: CATSWGMWEQYF

v_call: TRBV10-1
j_call: TRBJ2-7
cdr3_aa: CASSDNRGYEQYF

v_call: TRBV5-1
j_call: TRBJ2-5
cdr3_aa: CASSLATRGEYQETQYF

v_call: TRBV6-2/TRBV6-3
j_call: TRBJ2-3
cdr3_aa: CASSYPLAGPDSTDTQYF

v_call: TRBV11-2
j_call: TRBJ1-1
cdr3_aa: CASSPGMMNTEAFF

v_call: TRBV6-5
j_call: TRBJ2-2
cdr3_aa: CAGSGTGWFGELFF

v_call: TRBV5-1
j_call: TRBJ2-3
cdr3_aa: CASSKDVSTDTQYF

v_call: TRBV28
j_call: TRBJ1-1
cdr3_aa: CASNPRGTPTEAFF

v_call: TRBV23-1
j_call: TRBJ1-5
cdr3_aa: CASSHTPGQPQHF

v_call: TRBV4-3
j_call: TRBJ1-3
cdr3_aa: CASSQDPVAYGNTIYF

v_call: TRBV28
j_call: TRBJ2-7
cdr3_aa: CASRPSPRGHYEQYF

v_call: TRBV28
j_call: TRBJ1-4
cdr3_aa: CASSPTGTDEKLFF

v_call: TRBV4-3
j_call: TRBJ2-7
cdr3_aa: CASSQRRGTYEQYF